The clone carrying this T cell receptor (beta chain) was observed a single time. Its antigen is still unknown. Donors counted as nominally healthy when sampled, yet unrecorded immune exposures were likely. The ends lost 6 bases at V and 1 base at J; junction bases unmatched: 7. The V gene's germline CDR1 is SGHKS and CDR2 YYEKEE (reference sequence). The length of the CDR3 is 15 residues. This record comes from a study of cytomegalovirus exposure and HLA in healthy donors. Study-level results: Fewer than 20,000 TCR beta sequences were associated with HLA alleles at 0.05 false discovery rate in a later analysis. Among immune exposure information, only CMV serostatus was available.

PCR primers comprised 60 Vbeta and 13 Jbeta primers. Sequenced by immunoSEQ multiplex PCR; TCRdb stores in-frame clones only, minus some. Of tens of thousands of clones listed, 65% to 85% were seen once; the top ten hold 1.6%. Sample: PBMCs. This clonotype was obtained from a man under 40 in good health and CMV-seronegative. The V gene is TRBV5-5, the J gene TRBJ2-3; 8 bases are a match to TRBD2. The CDR3 nucleotides read TGTGCCAGCATTACGGGGGGGACGGGCACAGATACGCAGTATTTT. Translation: CASITGGTGTDTQYF. The full variable domain, its missing parts supplied by reference TRBV5-5 and TRBJ2-3, is DAGVTQSPTHLIKTRGQQVTLRCSPISGHKSVSWYQQVLGQGPQFIFQYYEKEERGRGNFPDRFSARQFPNYSSELNVNALLLGDSALYLCASITGGTGTDTQYFGPGTRLTVL.